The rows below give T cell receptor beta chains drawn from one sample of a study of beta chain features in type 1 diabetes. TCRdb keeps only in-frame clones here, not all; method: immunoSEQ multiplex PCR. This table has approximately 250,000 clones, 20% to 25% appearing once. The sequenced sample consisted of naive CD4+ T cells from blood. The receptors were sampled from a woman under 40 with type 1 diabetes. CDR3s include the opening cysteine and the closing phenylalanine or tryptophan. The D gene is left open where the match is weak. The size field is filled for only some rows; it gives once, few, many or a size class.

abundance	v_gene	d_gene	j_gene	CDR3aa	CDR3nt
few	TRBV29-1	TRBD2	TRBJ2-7	CSAGTSAYEQYF	TGCAGCGCCGGGACTAGCGCATACGAGCAGTACTTC
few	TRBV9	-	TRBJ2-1	CASSVESSYNEQFF	TGTGCCAGCAGCGTAGAGAGTTCCTACAATGAGCAGTTCTTC
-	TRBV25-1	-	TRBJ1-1	CASSEYGTEAFF	TGTGCCAGCAGTGAATATGGGACAGAAGCTTTCTTT
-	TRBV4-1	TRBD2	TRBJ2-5	CASSQGGLAGQETQYF	TGCGCCAGCAGCCAAGGGGGACTAGCGGGACAAGAGACCCAGTACTTC
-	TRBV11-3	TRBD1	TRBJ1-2	CASSRGTGGVHYGYTF	TGTGCCAGCAGCCGCGGGACAGGGGGCGTGCACTATGGCTACACCTTC
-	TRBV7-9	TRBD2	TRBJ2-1	CASSASGNLLNEQFF	TGTGCCAGCAGCGCTAGCGGGAACCTCCTCAATGAGCAGTTCTTC
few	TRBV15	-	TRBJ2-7	CATSLSPGTYEQYF	TGTGCCACCAGCCTTTCTCCAGGAACATACGAGCAGTACTTC
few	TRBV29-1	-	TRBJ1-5	CSVLISSNQPQHF	TGCAGCGTTCTAATCTCTAGCAATCAGCCCCAGCATTTT
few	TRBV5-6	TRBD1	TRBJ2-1	CASSLGLGDRGLNEQFF	TGTGCCAGCAGCTTGGGACTTGGGGACAGGGGGCTGAATGAGCAGTTCTTC
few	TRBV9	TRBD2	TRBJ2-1	CASSWAGLAGYNEQFF	TGTGCCAGCAGCTGGGCGGGACTAGCGGGATACAATGAGCAGTTCTTC
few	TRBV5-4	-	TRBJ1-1	CASSKGQRNTEAFF	TGTGCCAGCAGCAAAGGACAGCGGAACACTGAAGCTTTCTTT
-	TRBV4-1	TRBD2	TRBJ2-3	CASSNTLAGAPGRQYF	TGCGCCAGCAGCAATACTCTAGCGGGAGCTCCCGGGAGGCAGTATTTT